These T cell receptor beta chains were read from a single sample in a study of cytomegalovirus exposure and HLA in healthy donors. TCRdb's table, derived via immunoSEQ multiplex PCR, lists solely in-frame clones and lacks some. The profile shows roughly 80,000 clones, 75% of them singletons. The sample consisted of PBMCs. The receptors come from a woman aged 40 to 49 in good health and CMV-seronegative. Each CDR3 is given with its conserved first and last residue. D genes are given only for firm matches. Clone size is given for some rows only: seen once, a few or many times, or a class if the clone is expanded.

V,size,D,J,DNA,CDR3
TRBV28,-,TRBD1,TRBJ2-4,TGTGCCAGCAGTTTGGGACAGCTAGCCAAAAACATTCAGTACTTC,CASSLGQLAKNIQYF
TRBV7-9,-,-,TRBJ2-6,TGTGCCAGCGGAGGGTCCTCTGGGGCCAACGTCCTGACTTTC,CASGGSSGANVLTF
TRBV10-3,-,TRBD1,TRBJ1-1,TGTGCCATCCGGAAGGGGGGGACAGGTTACACTGAAGCTTTCTTT,CAIRKGGTGYTEAFF
TRBV19,once,-,TRBJ2-2,TGTGCCAGTAGTATTGCAGGGTTCTTATCTGGAGGGATCACCGGGGAGCTGTTTTTT,CASSIAGFLSGGITGELFF
TRBV27,-,-,TRBJ1-5,TGTGCCAGCAGCCCCGAAGGGGGCAATCAGCCCCAGCATTTT,CASSPEGGNQPQHF
TRBV7-2,few,-,TRBJ2-5,TGTGCCAGCAGCCGTTCTAGCGCCCTGGGGCAAGAGACCCAGTACTTC,CASSRSSALGQETQYF
TRBV13,-,-,TRBJ2-1,TGTGCCAGCAGCTTAGAAGCAGGGTACTCCTACAATGAGCAGTTCTTC,CASSLEAGYSYNEQFF
TRBV5-5,few,-,TRBJ1-1,TGTGCCAGCAGCCTGACTGGTAACACTGAAGCTTTCTTT,CASSLTGNTEAFF
TRBV6-5,few,TRBD1,TRBJ2-7,TGTGCCAGCACCAGGGGGCGCGAGGACGAGCAGTACTTC,CASTRGREDEQYF
TRBV7-2,-,-,TRBJ2-7,TGTGCCAGCAGCCTTTATAGGGACAATTCCTACGAGCAGTACTTC,CASSLYRDNSYEQYF
TRBV7-8,-,-,TRBJ1-2,TGTGCCAGCAGCTTAGGGGGCTTCTACTATGGCTACACCTTC,CASSLGGFYYGYTF
TRBV25-1,-,-,TRBJ2-2,TGTGCCAGCACGGGAAACACCGGGGAGCTGTTTTTT,CASTGNTGELFF
TRBV6-1,once,-,TRBJ1-5,TGTGCCAGCAGTGAAGCGCTGAGTTACAATCAGCCCCAGCATTTT,CASSEALSYNQPQHF
TRBV2,few,-,TRBJ1-2,TGTGCCAGCAGTGTACAGGGTTGGGGGGGCTACACCTTC,CASSVQGWGGYTF
TRBV19,-,TRBD1,TRBJ1-5,TGTGCCAGTAGTACCCCTACAGGGGACGGTCAGCCCCAGCATTTT,CASSTPTGDGQPQHF
TRBV7-9,-,-,TRBJ2-7,TGTGCCAGCAGCACCGGGGTGCGCTACGAGCAGTACTTC,CASSTGVRYEQYF
TRBV19,-,TRBD2,TRBJ2-2,TGTGCCAGTAGTCCCGGGACTAGCGTCACCGGGGAGCTGTTTTTT,CASSPGTSVTGELFF
TRBV6-5,-,TRBD1,TRBJ1-2,TGTGCCAGCAGTTACACAGGGGGTAACTATGGCTACACCTTC,CASSYTGGNYGYTF
TRBV5-8,-,-,TRBJ1-2,TGTGCCAGCAGCTTGTTTTCAGGGTCAGGCTACACCTTC,CASSLFSGSGYTF
TRBV9,medium-sized,-,TRBJ2-6,TGTGCCAGCGGGAGGTTTTTCTCTGGGGCCAACGTCCTGACTTTC,CASGRFFSGANVLTF
TRBV7-6,-,-,TRBJ2-1,TGTGCCAGCAGCTTCGCGGGGGTAGGGGGGCACAATGAGCAGTTCTTC,CASSFAGVGGHNEQFF
TRBV18,few,TRBD1,TRBJ2-3,TGTGCCAGCTCACCAGGACAGGTAGCCACAGATACGCAGTATTTT,CASSPGQVATDTQYF
TRBV7-3,once,-,TRBJ2-1,TGTGCCAGCAGCTCAGCGGACAATGAGCAGTTCTTC,CASSSADNEQFF
TRBV6-6,-,-,TRBJ1-1,TGTGCCAGCAGTTACTCAGTGAGGAACACTGAAGCTTTCTTT,CASSYSVRNTEAFF
TRBV11-3,-,TRBD1,TRBJ1-1,TGTGCCAGCAGCTCCAGACAGGGAGAAGGTGAAGCTTTCTTT,CASSSRQGEGEAFF
TRBV5-1,-,-,TRBJ1-5,TGCGCCAGCAGCTTGGGAGGGTTTAGCAATCAGCCCCAGCATTTT,CASSLGGFSNQPQHF
TRBV19,-,TRBD2,TRBJ2-5,TGTGCCAGTAGTATTAACTGGGGACTACGACAAGAGACCCAGTACTTC,CASSINWGLRQETQYF
TRBV15,-,-,TRBJ1-1,TGTGCCACCAGCGCCCTGGGGAGGAACACTGAAGCTTTCTTT,CATSALGRNTEAFF
TRBV28,-,-,TRBJ1-5,TGTGCCAGCAGTTTGTCTCAGGGCAGTCAGCCCCAGCATTTT,CASSLSQGSQPQHF
TRBV4-2,-,TRBD1,TRBJ1-2,TGTGCCAGCAGCCAGGAACAGGGGTATGGCTACACCTTC,CASSQEQGYGYTF
TRBV10-3,-,-,TRBJ2-2,TGTGCCATCAGTGAGCTCCGCGAGGAGCTGTTTTTT,CAISELREELFF
TRBV16,-,-,TRBJ2-2,TGTGCCAGCACCCCCCTGGGGCCGACCGGGGAGCTGTTTTTT,CASTPLGPTGELFF
TRBV28,-,TRBD2,TRBJ2-3,TGTGCCAGCCCCCCTCCGGGACTAGCGACGACAGATACGCAGTATTTT,CASPPPGLATTDTQYF
TRBV7-8,-,TRBD2,TRBJ2-5,TGTGCCAGCAGCTTGACGGGACTAGCGGAGAAAGAGACCCAGTACTTC,CASSLTGLAEKETQYF
TRBV6-6,-,-,TRBJ1-2,TGTGCCAGCACAGGGAGGCCCGTAGGAGGCTACACCTTC,CASTGRPVGGYTF
TRBV7-2,-,-,TRBJ2-2,TGTGCCAGCGGGACTCCAAACACCGGGGAGCTGTTTTTT,CASGTPNTGELFF
TRBV21-1,-,-,TRBJ1-1,TGTGCCAGCAGCAAAGGGGGGCTCGAGGGGTTCGACACTGAAGCTTTCTTT,CASSKGGLEGFDTEAFF
TRBV5-8,-,TRBD2,TRBJ2-3,TGTGCCAGCAGCCTAAGTACATTAGCGGGACGCACAGATACGCAGTATTTT,CASSLSTLAGRTDTQYF
TRBV14,-,TRBD1,TRBJ2-1,TGTGCCAGCAGCCCCTATACCGGGACAGGGGGCCACAATGAGCAGTTCTTC,CASSPYTGTGGHNEQFF
TRBV2,-,-,TRBJ1-4,TGTGCCAGCAGGATACAGGCAGGGGCAGAAAAAAAACTGTTTTTT,CASRIQAGAEKKLFF
TRBV28,-,TRBD2,TRBJ2-7,TGTGCCAGCGGACTAGCGGAAACCTACGAGCAGTACTTC,CASGLAETYEQYF